These 26 T cell receptor beta chains share one sample of origin, sequenced in a study of OX40 agonist ivuxolimab in advanced cancers. This table comes from immunoSEQ multiplex PCR, and its TCRdb copy is limited to in-frame clones, with some not included. The sample has about 70,000 clones, over 70% seen once. The material was CD4+ or CD8+ T cells sorted from blood, obtained in a trial of the OX40 agonist ivuxolimab. The receptors were sampled from an adult with an advanced solid tumor such as melanoma, head and neck, liver or kidney cancer.

The chain has TRBV7-9 and TRBJ2-3; 8 nucleotides agree with TRBD2. CDR1 is SEHNR and CDR2 is FQNEAQ in the germline V gene (reference sequence). J gave up 0 bases and V 4 bases, and 9 bases lay outside the gene matches. This CDR3 is built from 17 residues. The CDR3 DNA reads as TGTGCCAGCAGCTCCCACTTAGCGGGACCTAGCACAGATACGCAGTATTTT. This sequence encodes CASSSHLAGPSTDTQYF.

The J gene is TRBJ1-2, the V gene TRBV7-2; D might be TRBD1 (6 bases). This CDR3 has 15 amino acids. With 5 bases removed from V and 4 bases from J, the gap between germline ends came to 17 bases. CDR1 and CDR2 (germline): SGHTA, FQGNSA. CDR3 in DNA: TGTGCCAGCAGCCATCAGGGGAACACTCTCTATGGCTACACCTTC. It is translated as CASSHQGNTLYGYTF.

This chain joins TRBV10-1 and TRBJ1-1; D is possibly TRBD1 (5 bases). In germline, CDR1 is WNHNN, CDR2 SYGVQD (reference sequence). The V and J ends lost 4 bases and 4 bases respectively, with 13 bases between them. The CDR3 consists of 14 residues. The CDR3 loop is CASSVPGAVTEAFF. CDR3 bases: TGCGCCAGCAGTGTCCCTGGGGCAGTCACTGAAGCTTTCTTT.

The CDR3 protein is CASSLNPTDTQYF. CDR3 DNA: TGTGCCAGCAGCTTAAACCCCACAGATACGCAGTATTTT. The V gene is TRBV7-3, the J gene TRBJ2-3; D is unclear. Per germline, CDR1 SGHTA and CDR2 FQGTGA. The V end was cut by 1 base, the J end by 2 bases, with 4 bases between. This CDR3 contains 13 residues.

This clone has just a few counts. This chain links TRBV4-1 with TRBJ2-7; perhaps TRBD1 as D (6 bases). Germline V gene lookup returns CDR1 MGHRA and CDR2 YSYEKL. The CDR3 is 14 residues long. Trimming stripped 1 base from V and 3 bases from J, with 10 bases between. The CDR3, as DNA: TGCGCCAGCAGCCAAGGAGGGACAAACTACGAGCAGTACTTC. It is translated as CASSQGGTNYEQYF.

The chain carries TRBV27 and TRBJ2-2; D is unclear. Germline V gene sequence: CDR1 MNHEY, CDR2 SMNVEV (reference sequence). This CDR3 is 14 amino acids long. V was shortened by 8 bases and J by 1 base, with 11 bases between the two germline ends. CDR3 in amino acids: CASGLGGNTGELFF. In DNA form, the CDR3 reads TGTGCCAGCGGGCTGGGCGGGAACACCGGGGAGCTGTTTTTT.

This clone was seen more than once but under ten times. The chain employs TRBV5-1 and TRBJ2-1; 10 nucleotides agree with TRBD2. Germline CDR1 reads SGHRS; CDR2 reads YFSETQ. There are 14 residues in the CDR3. V lost 1 base to trimming and J lost 10 bases; unmatched junction nucleotides: 5. The CDR3 bases are TGCGCCAGCAGCTTGAGCCTAGCGGGAGACGAGCAGTTCTTC. Its protein product is CASSLSLAGDEQFF.

The chain has TRBV25-1 and TRBJ1-4, with D possibly being TRBD1 (5 bases). The CDR3 is 15 residues long. Germline CDR1 MGHDK, CDR2 SYGVNS. V lost 3 bases to trimming and J lost 5 bases, with 13 bases between them. The CDR3 spells CASSDWVRENEKLFF. The CDR3 DNA reads as TGTGCCAGCAGTGACTGGGTCAGGGAGAATGAAAAACTGTTTTTT.

CDR3 protein: CASSVGQPNTGELFF. The CDR3 DNA sequence: TGCGCCAGCAGCGTGGGACAGCCGAACACCGGGGAGCTGTTTTTT. The rearrangement links TRBV5-1 to TRBJ2-2; 7 bases are shared with TRBD1. Trimming cost V 4 bases and J 0 bases; bases outside gene matches: 3. This CDR3 is built from 15 residues. Germline lookup yields CDR1 SGHRS and CDR2 YFSETQ.

The chain is built from TRBV5-6 and TRBJ1-5; TRBD1 might be the D (6 bases). The germline V and J ends were trimmed by 4 bases and 2 bases, with 19 bases remaining between them. Germline CDR1 is SGHDT and CDR2 is YYEEEE. The CDR3 contains 17 residues. CDR3 sequence reads: CASSRTEAKHGNQPQHF. DNA of the CDR3: TGTGCCAGCAGCCGGACAGAGGCCAAACATGGCAATCAGCCCCAGCATTTT.

J is TRBJ2-5 and V is TRBV15, with D perhaps TRBD1 or TRBD2 (6 bases each). Germline loops: CDR1 LNHNV, CDR2 YYDKDF (reference sequence). The CDR3 contains 17 residues. V dropped 0 bases and J dropped 5 bases, with 19 bases sitting between them. The CDR3: CATSREWAGGGEETQYF. In nucleotides, the CDR3 is TGTGCCACCAGCAGAGAGTGGGCCGGGGGCGGTGAGGAGACCCAGTACTTC. The variable domain in full, completed from reference TRBV15 and TRBJ2-5, reads DAMVIQNPRYQVTQFGKPVTLSCSQTLNHNVMYWYQQKSSQAPKLLFHYYDKDFNNEADTPDNFQSRRPNTSFCFLDIRSPGLGDTAMYLCATSREWAGGGEETQYFGPGTRLLVL.

This sequence joins TRBV19 and TRBJ2-4; TRBD2 matches 9 bases. This CDR3 contains 12 residues. Germline CDR1 reads LNHDA; CDR2 reads SQIVND (reference sequence). V was clipped by 9 bases and J by 5 bases; unmatched bases: 2. CDR3 in amino acids: CASLAGENIQYF. CDR3 nucleotide sequence: TGTGCCAGCTTAGCGGGAGAAAACATTCAGTACTTC.

Here the CDR3 reads CASSFGQNTEAFF. The CDR3 DNA sequence: TGTGCCAGCAGCTTCGGGCAGAACACTGAAGCTTTCTTT. The V gene is TRBV11-3, the J gene TRBJ1-1; D is undetermined. Trimming left V 3 bases short and J 1 base short, with 6 bases between. The CDR3 extends over 13 amino acids. The germline gives CDR1 SGHNT, CDR2 YENEEA.

This clone was seen only a few times. The CDR3 here is CASSPGVSSYNEQFF. CDR3 in DNA: TGTGCCAGCAGCCCAGGGGTATCATCCTACAATGAGCAGTTCTTC. The chain couples TRBV7-2 to TRBJ2-1, with D possibly being TRBD1 (6 bases). V was pared by 5 bases and J by 1 base, with 12 bases between. Germline CDR1 and CDR2: SGHTA and FQGNSA. This CDR3 is 15 amino acids long. The full variable domain, rest sourced from reference TRBV7-2 and TRBJ2-1, is GAGVSQSPSNKVTEKGKDVELRCDPISGHTALYWYRQSLGQGLEFLIYFQGNSAPDKSGLPSDRFSAERTGGSVSTLTIQRTQQEDSAVYLCASSPGVSSYNEQFFGPGTRLTVL.

The chain is built from TRBV21-1 and TRBJ2-2; the tabulated D call, TRBD2, remains unverified against the DNA. TRBV21-1 is a documented pseudogene. The CDR3 extends over 15 amino acids. Here the CDR3 DNA reads TGTGCCAGCGGAACCCGGCGGGGCGCCACCGGGGAGCTGTTTTTT. This encodes CASGTRRGATGELFF.

This clone is categorized as medium-sized. The rearrangement links TRBV10-1 to TRBJ1-1; no reliable D call. Per germline, CDR1 WNHNN and CDR2 SYGVQD (reference sequence). V was clipped by 3 bases and J by 3 bases, with 8 bases between them. The CDR3 spans 13 residues. CDR3 amino acids: CASSEGEYTEAFF. The CDR3 DNA follows: TGCGCCAGCAGTGAAGGAGAATACACTGAAGCTTTCTTT.

Here the CDR3 reads CAWIQRGFNYGYTF. Written as DNA, the CDR3 is TGTGCCTGGATCCAACGGGGGTTTAACTATGGCTACACCTTC. The gene calls are TRBV30 and TRBJ1-2; weak D call: TRBD1 (5 bases). The V gene's germline CDR1 is GTSNPN and CDR2 SVGIG (reference sequence). V shed 4 bases and J shed 1 base, with 13 bases lying between them. The CDR3 extends over 14 amino acids.

The genes are TRBV2 and TRBJ2-7; D is possibly TRBD1 (6 bases). The CDR3 runs 14 residues. Germline V gene sequence: CDR1 SNHLY, CDR2 FYNNEI. V lost 6 bases to trimming and J lost 2 bases, with 14 bases between them. CDR3 DNA: TGTGCCAGCAGAAGGACAGTGGACGCCTACGAGCAGTACTTC. It specifies CASRRTVDAYEQYF.

The genes are TRBV25-1 and TRBJ2-2; 9 bases align to TRBD2. The CDR3 is 18 residues long. Germline V gene data show CDR1 as MGHDK and CDR2 as SYGVNS. The J segment lost 6 bases and the V segment lost 6 bases, leaving 17 bases of the junction unmatched. The CDR3 coding sequence is TGTGCCAGCAGCGCCCCCGCCCTAGCGGGGTTGTTCTCCGGGGAGCTGTTTTTT. It translates to CASSAPALAGLFSGELFF. Filled out from reference TRBV25-1 and TRBJ2-2, the complete variable domain reads EADIYQTPRYLVIGTGKKITLECSQTMGHDKMYWYQQDPGMELHLIHYSYGVNSTEKGDLSSESTVSRIRTEHFPLTLESARPSHTSQYLCASSAPALAGLFSGELFFGEGSRLTVL.

This clone was seen just once. This chain links TRBV5-4 with TRBJ2-7, with 9 bases identical to TRBD2. Germline V gene data show CDR1 as SGHNT and CDR2 as YYREEE (reference sequence). Unmatched junction bases numbered 4, after V lost 4 bases and J lost 2 bases. This CDR3 is 14 amino acids long. CDR3 sequence reads: CASSKTSGTYEQYF. DNA of the CDR3: TGTGCCAGCAGCAAGACTAGCGGTACCTACGAGCAGTACTTC.

CDR3: CASSPRGETGELFF. DNA for the CDR3: TGTGCCAGCTCACCACGGGGGGAAACCGGGGAGCTGTTTTTT. V gene TRBV18 combines with J gene TRBJ2-2; D might be TRBD2 (6 bases). This CDR3 spans 14 amino acids. The germline V gene encodes CDR1 KGHSH and CDR2 LQKENI. The ends were cut back, 1 base at V and 5 bases at J, with 8 bases in the middle.

The V and J genes are TRBV5-1 and TRBJ2-1; D uncertain. The CDR3 has 13 amino acids. Germline V CDR1 and CDR2: SGHRS, YFSETQ. V gave up 5 bases and J gave up 4 bases, with 10 bases separating them. CDR3 coding DNA: TGCGCCAGCAGTTTTAGCCGTTACAATGAGCAGTTCTTC. Protein: CASSFSRYNEQFF.

In this sample, this clone turned up once. This sequence joins TRBV7-2 and TRBJ2-5; perhaps TRBD1 as D (6 bases). Germline V gives CDR1 SGHTA, CDR2 FQGNSA. The ends were cut back, 7 bases at V and 5 bases at J, with 20 bases in the middle. CDR3 length equals 15 residues. The CDR3 reads CASIKLVGASETQYF. The CDR3 bases are TGTGCCAGCATTAAATTAGTGGGGGCTTCCGAGACCCAGTACTTC.

This clone was seen just once. V usage is TRBV29-1 and J usage is TRBJ2-2; 8 positions match TRBD1. Losses at the gene ends were 6 bases for V and 5 bases for J; bases not matched to a gene: 2. This CDR3 spans 12 amino acids. Germline-derived CDR1 and CDR2 are SQVTM and ANQGSEA. Here the CDR3 DNA reads TGCAGCGTCGACAGGGGAACCGGGGAGCTGTTTTTT. It translates to CSVDRGTGELFF.

The rearrangement links TRBV19 to TRBJ1-6, with 7 bases identical to TRBD1. Germline lookup yields CDR1 LNHDA and CDR2 SQIVND (reference sequence). Unmatched junction bases numbered 2, after V lost 4 bases and J lost 5 bases. This CDR3 is 14 amino acids long. DNA for the CDR3: TGTGCCAGTAGTAAAGACAGGGATAATTCACCCCTCCACTTT. Amino acids: CASSKDRDNSPLHF.

The V gene is TRBV7-2, the J gene TRBJ2-7, with 9 bases fitting TRBD1. CDR3 length: 14 residues. Germline CDR1 reads SGHTA; CDR2 reads FQGNSA. V shed 2 bases, J shed 4 bases, and the junction held 3 bases outside the gene matches. The CDR3 nucleotides read TGTGCCAGCAGCTTAAACAGGGGGCGGTACGAGCAGTACTTC. Amino acid sequence: CASSLNRGRYEQYF.